The 26 T cell receptor beta chains given below trace back to one sample, sequenced in a study of shared clonotypes between healthy human individuals (dated by TCRdb to 2020 to 2022). The library was made by the immunoSEQ multiplex PCR assay. TCRdb provides this immuneACCESS table in a form limited to in-frame rearrangements. Some clones are lacking; in checked studies, under half of them reflect an unresolved V gene, and why the rest are absent is not known. A total of more than 450,000 clones appear in this sample, about four fifths of them only once. 10% to 15% of the sample lies in the top ten. Source material: PBMCs. Receptors originate from a middle-aged woman in good health. Some clones in this sample may be carry-over from other donors' samples.

The V call is TRBV13, the J call TRBJ2-2; TRBD1 might be the D (5 bases). The length of the CDR3 is 17 residues. The ends were cut back, 5 bases at V and 7 bases at J, with 23 bases in the middle. CDR1 and CDR2 (germline): PRHDT, FYEKMQ (reference sequence). The CDR3, as DNA: TGTGCCAGCAGCAACGCCGACTCCCCGGACACTGTCGGGGAGCTGTTTTTT. It codes for CASSNADSPDTVGELFF.

J is TRBJ2-7 and V is TRBV7-9; TRBD1 matches at 8 bases. CDR3 size: 14 residues. Germline V gene sequence: CDR1 SEHNR, CDR2 FQNEAQ (reference sequence). J gave up 1 base and V 5 bases, and 4 bases lay outside the gene matches. DNA for the CDR3: TGTGCCAGCAGCAAAAGGACAGGGTCCTACGAGCAGTACTTC. Translation gives CASSKRTGSYEQYF.

To note about this clone: Other DNA sequences within the sample encode an identical CDR3. The V gene is TRBV7-3, the J gene TRBJ2-1, with TRBD2 identical over 11 bases. CDR1 SGHTA and CDR2 FQGTGA come from the germline V gene. The CDR3 is made up of 15 amino acids. The V gene end was trimmed by 6 bases and the J gene end by 2 bases; junction bases not matched to a gene: 3. CDR3 coding DNA: TGTGCCAGCAGTCTACTAGCGGGAGCCTACAATGAGCAGTTCTTC. It encodes CASSLLAGAYNEQFF.

Points on this clone: Other DNA sequences in the sample encode the same CDR3. The gene calls are TRBV30 and TRBJ1-5; possible D gene TRBD1, 5 bases. The CDR3 sequence is 14 residues long. V shed 4 bases and J shed 4 bases, with 14 bases lying between them. From germline, CDR1 is GTSNPN and CDR2 SVGIG (reference sequence). CDR3 protein: CAWTNGGGNQPQHF. CDR3 coding DNA: TGTGCCTGGACCAATGGGGGGGGAAATCAGCCCCAGCATTTT.

With respect to this clone: This is likely an artifact of a read error, given a far larger clone one base away. The chain employs TRBV27 and TRBJ2-1; 7 nucleotides align to TRBD2. The CDR3 spans 16 residues. CDR1 and CDR2 (germline): MNHEY, SMNVEV (reference sequence). V trimming: 3 bases; J trimming: 2 bases; junction bases outside the gene matches: 7. DNA of the CDR3: TGTGCCAGCAGTTTCCTCCAGCGGGGCGCCTACAATGAGCAGTTCTTC. Amino acids: CASSFLQRGAYNEQFF.

This chain links TRBV4-3 with TRBJ2-2; TRBD1 might be the D (6 bases). From germline, CDR1 is LGHNA and CDR2 YSLEER. V was trimmed by 3 bases and J by 6 bases, leaving 11 bases between them. There are 14 residues in the CDR3. The CDR3 protein is CASSQATGSGELFF. In DNA, the CDR3 is TGCGCCAGCAGCCAGGCCACAGGGTCCGGGGAGCTGTTTTTT.

This clone has only one observation. This chain links TRBV10-3 with TRBJ2-5; TRBD2 agrees at 11 bases. J gave up 2 bases and V 5 bases, and 4 bases lay outside the gene matches. Germline lookup yields CDR1 ENHRY and CDR2 SYGVKD. This CDR3 region has 15 residues. In DNA form, the CDR3 reads TGTGCCATCAGTAAGGGACTAGCGGAACAAGAGACCCAGTACTTC. Amino acids: CAISKGLAEQETQYF.

The chain employs TRBV18 and TRBJ1-1; no clear D. CDR3 length: 14 residues. Germline V gene data show CDR1 as KGHSH and CDR2 as LQKENI. V shed 2 bases and J shed 5 bases, with 12 bases lying between them. Written as DNA, the CDR3 is TGTGCCAGCTCACCAGCGGGCAGTCCGACTGAAGCTTTCTTT. It translates to CASSPAGSPTEAFF.

This clone is deemed medium-sized. The same CDR3 also results from other DNA sequences found in this sample. The chain is built from TRBV6-1 and TRBJ2-1; 9 bases line up with TRBD1. The germline gives CDR1 MNHNS, CDR2 SASEGT. The CDR3 length is 14 residues. After removal of 3 bases from V and 12 bases from J, the junction contained 9 bases not matched to a gene. The CDR3 coding sequence is TGTGCCAGCAGTGACGGACAGGGGTACGAGGGGCAGTTCTTC. This translates into CASSDGQGYEGQFF.

CDR3 sequence: CASIEVGGIRTEAFF. The CDR3 bases are TGTGCCAGCATAGAAGTTGGTGGAATTAGGACTGAAGCTTTCTTT. The chain combines TRBV6-1 with TRBJ1-1; no clear D gene. Germline values: CDR1 MNHNS, CDR2 SASEGT. This CDR3 contains 15 residues. The germline V and J ends were trimmed by 7 bases and 5 bases, with 20 bases remaining between them.

The chain uses TRBV5-8 and TRBJ2-5; TRBD2 agrees at 9 bases. The V gene's germline CDR1 is SGHTS and CDR2 YDEGEE. Trimming cost V 3 bases and J 5 bases; bases outside gene matches: 8. The CDR3 extends over 15 amino acids. The CDR3 region has the DNA TGTGCCAGCAGCTCTCGGACTAGCGCTGAGGAGACCCAGTACTTC. Translated: CASSSRTSAEETQYF. The full variable domain, with the rest looked up from reference TRBV5-8 and TRBJ2-5, is EAGVTQSPTHLIKTRGQQATLRCSPISGHTSVYWYQQALGLGLQFLLWYDEGEERNRGNFPPRFSGRQFPNYSSELNVNALELEDSALYLCASSSRTSAEETQYFGPGTRLLVL.

The chain couples TRBV21-1 to TRBJ1-4. TRBV21-1 corresponds to a pseudogene. CDR3 length: 12 amino acids. The CDR3 is CASTCVPEKLFF. The DNA for the CDR3 is TGTGCCAGCACCTGTGTGCCCGAAAAACTGTTTTTT.

The chain is built from TRBV5-4 and TRBJ2-5; no firm D call. CDR3 length: 15 residues. CDR1 is SGHNT, CDR2 YYREEE, per germline (reference sequence). Trimming left V 0 bases short and J 2 bases short, with 11 bases between. The CDR3: CASSLDRTRQETQYF. As DNA, the CDR3 is TGTGCCAGCAGCTTGGACCGGACCCGGCAAGAGACCCAGTACTTC.

The rearrangement uses TRBV11-2 and TRBJ2-1; TRBD2 matches at 16 bases. The length of the CDR3 is 18 residues. The germline V gene has CDR1 SGHAT and CDR2 FQNNGV. Trimming at V came to 5 bases and at J to 9 bases, leaving 13 bases not matched to a gene. CDR3 bases: TGTGCCAGCAGCCCAAGAGATATCGGGACTAGCGGGAGGGTTGAGCAGTTCTTC. Encoded protein: CASSPRDIGTSGRVEQFF. Full variable domain (missing parts from reference TRBV11-2 and TRBJ2-1): EAGVAQSPRYKIIEKRQSVAFWCNPISGHATLYWYQQILGQGPKLLIQFQNNGVVDDSQLPKDRFSAERLKGVDSTLKIQPAKLEDSAVYLCASSPRDIGTSGRVEQFFGPGTRLTVL.

This chain connects TRBV5-4 to TRBJ2-3; weak D call: TRBD1 (6 bases). The CDR3 covers 16 residues. Germline loops: CDR1 SGHNT, CDR2 YYREEE (reference sequence). V was clipped by 4 bases and J by 4 bases, with 19 bases between them. The CDR3, as DNA: TGTGCCAGCAGCCCGGCTAGGCTAGAGGGGGCAGATACGCAGTATTTT. This codes for CASSPARLEGADTQYF.

The rearrangement uses TRBV10-1 and TRBJ2-5; D ambiguous. The V and J ends lost 4 bases and 1 base respectively, with 13 bases between them. From germline, CDR1 is WNHNN and CDR2 SYGVQD (reference sequence). The CDR3 has 15 residues. CDR3 nucleotides: TGCGCCAGCAGTGGCTCCCGGACGGGCCAAGAGACCCAGTACTTC. The encoded protein is CASSGSRTGQETQYF.

This clone turned up a few times. The chain carries TRBV28 and TRBJ1-1; 9 bases match TRBD1. V dropped 6 bases and J dropped 10; count of bases not matched to a gene: 6. This CDR3 is built from 12 residues. The germline V gene has CDR1 MDHEN and CDR2 SYDVKM. CDR3 in amino acids: CASRRQGGRAFF. CDR3 nucleotide sequence: TGTGCCAGCAGACGACAGGGGGGACGAGCTTTCTTT.

This rearrangement joins TRBV27 to TRBJ2-3, with 7 positions matching TRBD2. V shed 6 bases and J 2 bases; nucleotides not matched to a gene: 8. The CDR3 runs 15 residues. In germline, CDR1 is MNHEY, CDR2 SMNVEV (reference sequence). The CDR3, as DNA: TGTGCCAGCAGCGATAGCGGGTTTAACACAGATACGCAGTATTTT. Its translation is CASSDSGFNTDTQYF.

The chain employs TRBV29-1 and TRBJ1-4; 7 nucleotides line up with TRBD1. In germline, CDR1 is SQVTM, CDR2 ANQGSEA. The CDR3 has 14 amino acids. With 6 bases clipped from V and 4 bases from J, the junction kept 8 bases outside the gene matches. CDR3 in DNA: TGCAGCGTAGCTCAGGGGGTGTTTAATGAAAAACTGTTTTTT. Translating gives CSVAQGVFNEKLFF.

The V call is TRBV19, the J call TRBJ1-4, with D uncertain. The germline V and J ends were trimmed by 7 bases and 8 bases, with 23 bases remaining between them. CDR1 is LNHDA, CDR2 SQIVND, per germline (reference sequence). CDR3 size: 16 residues. The CDR3 spells CASTPSDTIRGEKLFF. CDR3 coding DNA: TGTGCCAGTACCCCAAGTGACACAATAAGAGGAGAAAAACTGTTTTTT. Together with reference TRBV19 and TRBJ1-4, the CDR3 gives the full variable domain: DGGITQSPKYLFRKEGQNVTLSCEQNLNHDAMYWYRQDPGQGLRLIYYSQIVNDFQKGDIAEGYSVSREKKESFPLTVTSAQKNPTAFYLCASTPSDTIRGEKLFFGSGTQLSVL.

V usage is TRBV28 and J usage is TRBJ2-4; 16 nucleotides match TRBD2. CDR1 MDHEN and CDR2 SYDVKM come from the germline V gene. With 2 bases clipped from V and 9 bases from J, the junction kept 13 bases outside the gene matches. This CDR3 comprises 19 residues. As DNA, the CDR3 is TGTGCCAGCAGTTTAATGCCCGGGACTAGCGGGAGGGCCTTTAGCATTCAGTACTTC. Protein product: CASSLMPGTSGRAFSIQYF.

A word on this clone: One end of the junction fails to match germline, which may point to a read error. The chain uses TRBV9 and TRBJ2-7, with 8 bases matching TRBD1. The CDR3 runs 13 residues. CDR1 is SGDLS and CDR2 is YYNGEE in the germline V gene. The CDR3 loop reads CASSPGTGAARNF. CDR3 sequence (DNA): TGTGCCAGCAGCCCAGGGACAGGCGCAGCCAGGAACTTC.

The rearrangement uses TRBV5-5 and TRBJ1-1, with a weak D call TRBD1 (5 bases). Trimming took off 3 bases at V and 4 bases at J, with 13 bases between the two ends. Germline CDR1 SGHKS, CDR2 YYEKEE (reference sequence). The CDR3 has 14 amino acids. The CDR3 sequence is CASSSAGGGTEAFF. DNA of the CDR3: TGTGCCAGCAGCTCGGCGGGGGGAGGCACTGAAGCTTTCTTT.

This chain connects TRBV4-2 to TRBJ2-2, with a weak D call TRBD2 (6 bases). The CDR3 runs to 15 residues. Trimming took 0 bases from V and 2 from J, leaving 7 bases between them. CDR1 and CDR2 (germline): LGHNA, YNFKEQ. CDR3 residues: CASSQDAGNTGELFF. CDR3 in DNA: TGTGCCAGCAGCCAAGACGCGGGAAACACCGGGGAGCTGTTTTTT.

This clone was seen only once. The genes are TRBV10-2 and TRBJ2-7, with 11 bases lining up with TRBD2. The V gene's germline CDR1 is WSHSY and CDR2 SAAADI. The CDR3 runs 14 residues. V lost 8 bases and J lost 3; bases outside the gene matches: 6. CDR3 region: CASAGTSGSYEQYF. The CDR3 coding sequence is TGCGCCAGCGCCGGGACTAGCGGAAGCTACGAGCAGTACTTC.

J is TRBJ2-5 and V is TRBV2; D might be TRBD1 (5 bases). The CDR3 is made up of 14 amino acids. Germline CDR1 reads SNHLY; CDR2 reads FYNNEI. V lost 3 bases and J 3 bases, leaving 11 bases between the germline ends. The CDR3 reads CASSDRFREETQYF. As DNA, the CDR3 is TGTGCCAGCAGTGACCGGTTCAGGGAAGAGACCCAGTACTTC. Using reference TRBV2 and TRBJ2-5 for the parts outside the CDR3, the full variable domain is EPEVTQTPSHQVTQMGQEVILRCVPISNHLYFYWYRQILGQKVEFLVSFYNNEISEKSEIFDDQFSVERPDGSNFTLKIRSTKLEDSAMYFCASSDRFREETQYFGPGTRLLVL.